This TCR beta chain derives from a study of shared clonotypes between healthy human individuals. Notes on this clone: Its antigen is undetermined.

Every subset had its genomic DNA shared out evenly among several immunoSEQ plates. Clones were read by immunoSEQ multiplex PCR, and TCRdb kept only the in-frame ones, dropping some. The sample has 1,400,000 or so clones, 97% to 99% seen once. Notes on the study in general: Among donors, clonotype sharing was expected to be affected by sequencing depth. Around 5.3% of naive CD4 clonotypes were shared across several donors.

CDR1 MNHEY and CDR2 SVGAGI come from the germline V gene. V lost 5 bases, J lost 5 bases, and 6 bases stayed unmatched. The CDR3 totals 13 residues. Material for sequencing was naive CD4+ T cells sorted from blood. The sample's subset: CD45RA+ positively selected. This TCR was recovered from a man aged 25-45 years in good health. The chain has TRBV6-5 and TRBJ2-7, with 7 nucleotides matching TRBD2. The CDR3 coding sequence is TGTGCCAGCAGTCCCCTTGGGGGGGACGAGCAGTACTTC. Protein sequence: CASSPLGGDEQYF.